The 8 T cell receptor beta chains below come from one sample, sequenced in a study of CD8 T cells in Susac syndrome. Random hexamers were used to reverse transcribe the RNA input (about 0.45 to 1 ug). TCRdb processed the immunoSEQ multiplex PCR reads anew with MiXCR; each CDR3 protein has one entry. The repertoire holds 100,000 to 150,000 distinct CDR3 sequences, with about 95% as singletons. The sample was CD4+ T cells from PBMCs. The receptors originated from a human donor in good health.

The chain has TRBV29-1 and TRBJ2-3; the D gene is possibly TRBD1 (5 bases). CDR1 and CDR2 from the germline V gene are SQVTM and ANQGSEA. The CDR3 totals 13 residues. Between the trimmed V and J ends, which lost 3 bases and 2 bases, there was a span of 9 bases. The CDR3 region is CSVDRAYTDTQYF. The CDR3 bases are TGCAGCGTTGACAGGGCTTACACAGATACGCAGTATTTT.

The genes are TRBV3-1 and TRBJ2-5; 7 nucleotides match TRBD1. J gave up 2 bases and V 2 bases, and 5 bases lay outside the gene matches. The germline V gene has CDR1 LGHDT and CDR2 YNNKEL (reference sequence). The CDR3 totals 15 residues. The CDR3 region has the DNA TGTGCCAGCAGCCAAAGAGGGGACAGACAAGAGACCCAGTACTTC. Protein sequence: CASSQRGDRQETQYF.

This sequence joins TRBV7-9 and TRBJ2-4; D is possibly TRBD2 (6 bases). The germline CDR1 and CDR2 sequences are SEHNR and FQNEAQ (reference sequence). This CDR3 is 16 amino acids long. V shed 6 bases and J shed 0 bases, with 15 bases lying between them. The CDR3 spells CASSPSLGLAKNIQYF. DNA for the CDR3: TGTGCCAGCAGTCCTTCCCTGGGACTAGCCAAAAACATTCAGTACTTC.

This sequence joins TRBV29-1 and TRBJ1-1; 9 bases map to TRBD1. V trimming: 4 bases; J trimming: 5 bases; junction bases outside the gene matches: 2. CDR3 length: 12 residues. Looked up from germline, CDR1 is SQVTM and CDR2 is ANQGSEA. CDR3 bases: TGCAGCGTTGGGGACAGGGTAACTGAAGCTTTCTTT. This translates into CSVGDRVTEAFF.

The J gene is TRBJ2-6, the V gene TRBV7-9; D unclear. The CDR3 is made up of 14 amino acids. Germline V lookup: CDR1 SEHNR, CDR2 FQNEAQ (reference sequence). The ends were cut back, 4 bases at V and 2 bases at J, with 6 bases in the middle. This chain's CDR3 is CASSSPPGANVLTF. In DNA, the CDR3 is TGTGCCAGCAGCTCCCCCCCTGGGGCCAACGTCCTGACTTTC.

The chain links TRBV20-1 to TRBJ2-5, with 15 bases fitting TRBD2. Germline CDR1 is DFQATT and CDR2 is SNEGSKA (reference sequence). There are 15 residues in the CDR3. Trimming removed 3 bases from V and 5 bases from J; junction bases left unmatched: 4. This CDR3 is CSASTGTSGRETQYF. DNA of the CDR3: TGCAGTGCTAGTACCGGGACTAGCGGGAGGGAGACCCAGTACTTC.

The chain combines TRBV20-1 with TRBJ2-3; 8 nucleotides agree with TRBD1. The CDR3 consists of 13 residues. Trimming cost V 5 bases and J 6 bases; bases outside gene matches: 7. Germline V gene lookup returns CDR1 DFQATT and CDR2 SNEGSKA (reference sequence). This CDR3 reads CSAPGQGIDTQYF. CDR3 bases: TGCAGTGCTCCAGGACAGGGTATCGATACGCAGTATTTT.

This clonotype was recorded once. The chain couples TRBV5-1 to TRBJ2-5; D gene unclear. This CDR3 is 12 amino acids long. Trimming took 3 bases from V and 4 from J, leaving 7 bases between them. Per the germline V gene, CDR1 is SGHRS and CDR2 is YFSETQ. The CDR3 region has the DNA TGCGCCAGCAGCTCAGACGGAGAGACCCAGTACTTC. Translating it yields CASSSDGETQYF.